The rows below give T cell receptor beta chains drawn from one sample of a study of blood T cells in healthy people across ages. TCRdb reanalysed the 5' RACE reads using MiXCR and keeps one entry per CDR3 protein. The profile covers 700,000 to 850,000 distinct CDR3 sequences, with about 36% appearing a single time and around 13% taken by the ten largest. Sequences were obtained from blood. These receptors were collected from a man aged 18-30 years in good health. Each CDR3 is given with its conserved first and last residue. Each record gives: J gene, D gene, V gene, clone size, CDR3 protein, CDR3 DNA. The D gene is left open where the match is weak. Only part of the rows carry a size: once, few, many, or a class if the clone is expanded.

TRBJ1-2,NA,TRBV12-3/TRBV12-4,few,CASRRGEVNYGYTF,TGTGCCAGCAGGCGGGGGGAGGTGAACTATGGCTACACCTTC
TRBJ1-1,NA,TRBV6-5,NA,CASRTGSRVNTEAFF,TGTGCCAGCAGGACAGGATCCCGCGTGAACACTGAAGCTTTCTTT
TRBJ2-1,TRBD2,TRBV7-2,few,CASSLTSGPGLYEQFF,TGTGCCAGCAGCCTCACTAGCGGGCCGGGGCTTTATGAGCAGTTCTTC
TRBJ2-1,TRBD1,TRBV4-3,NA,CASSQPGQGSNEQFF,TGCGCCAGCAGCCAACCGGGACAGGGTTCCAATGAGCAGTTCTTC
TRBJ2-7,TRBD2,TRBV5-4,many,CASSITSGVAYEQYF,TGTGCCAGCAGCATCACTAGCGGGGTTGCCTACGAGCAGTACTTC
TRBJ2-1,TRBD2,TRBV6-2/TRBV6-3,few,CASSRTALAGGIGNEQFF,TGTGCCAGCAGCCGAACGGCCCTAGCGGGGGGGATTGGGAATGAGCAGTTCTTC
TRBJ1-2,NA,TRBV15,NA,CATSRGRDSRNYGYTF,TGTGCCACCAGCAGAGGCAGGGACTCCCGGAACTATGGCTACACCTTC
TRBJ2-1,TRBD2,TRBV2,NA,CASRGLAGGFGEQFF,TGTGCCAGCAGGGGACTAGCGGGGGGGTTTGGTGAGCAGTTCTTC
TRBJ2-7,NA,TRBV6-5,many,CASSKDRSQSYEQYF,TGTGCCAGCAGCAAAGACAGGTCTCAGTCCTACGAGCAGTACTTC
TRBJ2-5,NA,TRBV6-6,NA,CASSYRRTYTETQYF,TGTGCCAGCAGTTACCGTCGGACATATACGGAGACCCAGTACTTC
TRBJ1-1,NA,TRBV5-6,once,CAGSLASRARTEAFF,TGTGCCGGCAGCTTGGCCAGCAGGGCTCGGACTGAAGCTTTCTTT